The 25 T cell receptor beta chains below all came from one sample that was sequenced in a study of shared clonotypes between healthy human individuals. Data came from immunoSEQ multiplex PCR; TCRdb stores just in-frame clones and leaves some out. The profile covers approximately 2.5 million clones, with approximately 94% appearing a single time and roughly 0.13% taken by the ten largest. The sample was naive CD4+ T cells sorted from blood. The subset: CD45RA+ positively selected. The receptor source for this set is a young man in good health.

This chain connects TRBV28 to TRBJ2-7; possible D gene TRBD2, 5 bases. The V gene lost 2 bases and the J gene lost 5 bases, with 7 bases spanning the gap. CDR1 is MDHEN and CDR2 is SYDVKM in the germline V gene. The CDR3 sequence is 12 residues long. The chain's CDR3 is CASSLMRDEQYF. CDR3 coding DNA: TGTGCCAGCAGTTTAATGAGGGACGAGCAGTACTTC.

The chain is built from TRBV15 and TRBJ1-5; D is unresolved. CDR1 LNHNV and CDR2 YYDKDF come from the germline V gene (reference sequence). This CDR3 is 16 amino acids long. Trimming pared 2 bases from V and 5 bases from J, leaving 16 bases between. CDR3 sequence: CATSRIRTAGDQPQHF. The CDR3 DNA is TGTGCCACCAGCAGAATTAGGACCGCTGGGGATCAGCCCCAGCATTTT.

The chain has TRBV28 and TRBJ2-3, with TRBD1 matching 9 bases. V dropped 3 bases and J dropped 4; count of bases not matched to a gene: 2. The germline gives CDR1 MDHEN, CDR2 SYDVKM. The CDR3 totals 14 residues. The CDR3 loop is CASSLGQGADTQYF. The CDR3 coding sequence is TGTGCCAGCAGTTTGGGACAGGGCGCAGATACGCAGTATTTT.

V and J are TRBV6-9 and TRBJ1-5; TRBD1 matches 7 bases. The germline V gene has CDR1 MNHGY and CDR2 SVAAGI. The CDR3 is 19 residues long. V shed 5 bases and J 3 bases; nucleotides not matched to a gene: 19. CDR3 DNA sequence: TGTGCCAGCAGTCGGAGGATGACAGGGAGAAGTGATGACAATCAGCCCCAGCATTTT. Protein: CASSRRMTGRSDDNQPQHF.

The chain has TRBV9 and TRBJ1-3; maybe TRBD1 (5 bases). Between the trimmed V and J ends, which lost 4 bases and 0 bases, there was a span of 20 bases. The CDR3 consists of 18 residues. The germline V gene has CDR1 SGDLS and CDR2 YYNGEE. CDR3 amino acids: CASSNPRVLTDSGNTIYF. The CDR3 coding sequence is TGTGCCAGCAGCAACCCGAGGGTATTGACAGACTCTGGAAACACCATATATTTT. The entire variable domain, with the rest obtained from reference TRBV9 and TRBJ1-3, is as follows: DSGVTQTPKHLITATGQRVTLRCSPRSGDLSVYWYQQSLDQGLQFLIQYYNGEERAKGNILERFSAQQFPDLHSELNLSSLELGDSALYFCASSNPRVLTDSGNTIYFGEGSWLTVV.

V usage is TRBV10-1 and J usage is TRBJ2-3; D unresolved. The V end was cut by 5 bases, the J end by 6 bases, with 12 bases between. The germline gives CDR1 WNHNN, CDR2 SYGVQD (reference sequence). CDR3 size: 13 residues. The CDR3 DNA reads TGCGCCAGCAGTCCACGGCCGTCGGATACGCAGTATTTT. Protein product: CASSPRPSDTQYF.

The genes are TRBV5-8 and TRBJ2-2; 7 nucleotides align to TRBD2. The V and J ends lost 0 bases and 3 bases, in that order; junction bases with no gene match: 8. CDR1 is SGHTS and CDR2 is YDEGEE in the germline V gene. The CDR3 covers 17 residues. The CDR3 nucleotides read TGTGCCAGCAGCTTGGGGGTTAGCGGGCTCCACACCGGGGAGCTGTTTTTT. Encoded protein: CASSLGVSGLHTGELFF.

With respect to this clone: Other DNA sequences in this sample translate to the same CDR3. The chain uses TRBV2 and TRBJ2-2, with no clear D. Germline V CDR1 and CDR2: SNHLY, FYNNEI. CDR3 length equals 14 residues. Trimming took off 6 bases at V and 0 bases at J, with 8 bases between the two ends. CDR3 DNA sequence: TGTGCCAGCAGAGGCGGACCGAACACCGGGGAGCTGTTTTTT. Its translation is CASRGGPNTGELFF.

This clone was counted once. The chain is built from TRBV19 and TRBJ2-3; 9 bases match TRBD1. CDR1 is LNHDA and CDR2 is SQIVND in the germline V gene (reference sequence). The CDR3 sequence is 14 residues long. The V segment lost 7 bases and the J segment 6 bases; nucleotides outside the gene matches: 8. CDR3 protein: CASKDRGFGDTQYF. The CDR3 coding sequence is TGTGCCAGTAAGGACAGGGGATTTGGGGATACGCAGTATTTT.

The chain couples TRBV19 to TRBJ2-3, with 9 bases aligning to TRBD1. V trimming: 7 bases; J trimming: 4 bases; junction bases outside the gene matches: 9. Germline V CDR1 and CDR2: LNHDA, SQIVND (reference sequence). This CDR3 is 15 amino acids long. The CDR3 DNA sequence: TGTGCCAGTATCTCCGGGACAGGGAGGCCAGATACGCAGTATTTT. It is translated as CASISGTGRPDTQYF.

The chain combines TRBV2 with TRBJ2-1, with 10 bases lining up with TRBD1. Trimming took 7 bases from V and 8 from J; bases not matched to a gene: 11. The CDR3 is 15 residues long. Germline V CDR1 and CDR2: SNHLY, FYNNEI. In DNA form, the CDR3 reads TGTGCCAGCACGGCCGGGACAGGGGCCATCCATGAGCAGTTCTTC. Its protein product is CASTAGTGAIHEQFF.

With regard to this clone: This specimen includes other DNA sequences encoding the same CDR3. The chain links TRBV5-1 to TRBJ2-6; the D is unclear. In germline, CDR1 is SGHRS, CDR2 YFSETQ. Trimming shortened V by 4 bases and J by 4 bases, and 9 bases separated the two germline ends. The CDR3 covers 14 residues. CDR3 amino acids: CASSPGSGANVLTF. The CDR3 region has the DNA TGCGCCAGCAGCCCCGGGTCCGGGGCCAACGTCCTGACTTTC.

The CDR3: CASSTQTGDDGYTF. The CDR3 region has the DNA TGTGCCAGCAGCACCCAGACAGGGGACGATGGCTACACCTTC. The chain recombines TRBV9 with TRBJ1-2; 8 nucleotides align to TRBD1. Trimming cost V 4 bases and J 6 bases; bases outside gene matches: 8. The CDR3 contains 14 residues. The V gene's germline CDR1 is SGDLS and CDR2 YYNGEE.

This chain connects TRBV29-1 to TRBJ2-1; either TRBD1 or TRBD2 may supply D (5 bases each). V dropped 7 bases and J dropped 1 base, with 14 bases sitting between them. Germline CDR1 is SQVTM and CDR2 is ANQGSEA. This CDR3 is built from 14 residues. The CDR3 sequence is CSATGRLSYNEQFF. In DNA form, the CDR3 reads TGCAGCGCGACGGGACGGCTTTCCTACAATGAGCAGTTCTTC.

V usage is TRBV2 and J usage is TRBJ1-4; D ambiguous. Between the trimmed V and J ends, which lost 1 base and 8 bases, there was a span of 14 bases. Germline V gene lookup returns CDR1 SNHLY and CDR2 FYNNEI. The CDR3 is made up of 15 amino acids. In nucleotides, the CDR3 is TGTGCCAGCAGTGAAGGACGGGCGAGAAAGGAAAAACTGTTTTTT. This gives the protein CASSEGRARKEKLFF.

This clone appeared once. The rearrangement joins TRBV6-6 to TRBJ2-7; D not certain. V was clipped by 4 bases and J by 0 bases, with 7 bases between them. The V gene's germline CDR1 is MNHNY and CDR2 SVGAGI (reference sequence). CDR3 length equals 13 residues. The CDR3 reads CASSFLGSYEQYF. Here the CDR3 DNA reads TGTGCCAGCAGTTTTCTAGGCTCCTACGAGCAGTACTTC.

The chain couples TRBV30 to TRBJ2-1, with D perhaps assigned TRBD1 or TRBD2 (5 bases each). Trimming removed 4 bases from V and 3 bases from J, with 16 bases in between. CDR1 GTSNPN and CDR2 SVGIG come from the germline V gene (reference sequence). The CDR3 has 15 amino acids. CDR3 DNA sequence: TGTGCCTGGAATGTTGGGACCGGAATCTACAATGAGCAGTTCTTC. This codes for CAWNVGTGIYNEQFF.

The CDR3 bases are TGTGCCAGCAGCTTAGAGGTCGTCCAGAACATTCAGTACTTC. Its protein product is CASSLEVVQNIQYF. The V and J genes are TRBV7-2 and TRBJ2-4; D call uncertain. The germline CDR1 and CDR2 sequences are SGHTA and FQGNSA. The length of the CDR3 is 14 residues. Deletions cut 1 base from V and 7 bases from J, with 11 bases between.

This chain joins TRBV28 and TRBJ2-7, with D perhaps TRBD2 (5 bases). The germline CDR1 and CDR2 sequences are MDHEN and SYDVKM. This CDR3 spans 14 amino acids. The V gene lost 4 bases and the J gene lost 2 bases, with 12 bases spanning the gap. CDR3 amino acids: CASSSSTGTYEQYF. The DNA for the CDR3 is TGTGCCAGCAGTTCGTCGACGGGGACCTACGAGCAGTACTTC.

The chain is built from TRBV11-2 and TRBJ2-7; D is undetermined. Per the germline V gene, CDR1 is SGHAT and CDR2 is FQNNGV. Trimming shortened V by 0 bases and J by 3 bases, and 6 bases separated the two germline ends. CDR3 length equals 13 residues. Here the CDR3 reads CASSLDSDYEQYF. The CDR3 DNA follows: TGTGCCAGCAGCTTAGATTCCGACTACGAGCAGTACTTC.

The chain carries TRBV9 and TRBJ1-6; D call uncertain. This CDR3 comprises 13 residues. Trimming pared 4 bases from V and 7 bases from J, leaving 9 bases between. Germline values: CDR1 SGDLS, CDR2 YYNGEE. The CDR3 region is CASSSNFNSPLHF. The DNA for the CDR3 is TGTGCCAGCAGCTCCAACTTCAATTCACCCCTCCACTTT.

The chain carries TRBV4-1 and TRBJ2-5, with a weak D call TRBD2 (5 bases). The germline gives CDR1 MGHRA, CDR2 YSYEKL. The length of the CDR3 is 14 residues. V lost 3 bases and J 4 bases, leaving 12 bases between the germline ends. Here the CDR3 DNA reads TGCGCCAGCAGCCAGTCGGACTCTAGAGAGACCCAGTACTTC. Translating it yields CASSQSDSRETQYF.

The rearrangement joins TRBV6-1 to TRBJ1-1; D is perhaps TRBD1 (6 bases). V lost 8 bases and J lost 0, with 16 bases in between. The germline V gene has CDR1 MNHNS and CDR2 SASEGT. The CDR3 runs to 15 residues. This chain's CDR3 is CASFATGSMNTEAFF. The CDR3 DNA follows: TGTGCCAGCTTCGCGACAGGATCCATGAACACTGAAGCTTTCTTT.

This clone was found once. The chain couples TRBV5-1 to TRBJ2-1; D possibly corresponds to TRBD1 (6 bases). The CDR3 runs to 15 residues. Trimming cost V 4 bases and J 0 bases, with 11 bases left between them. The V gene's germline CDR1 is SGHRS and CDR2 YFSETQ. For the CDR3, the DNA is TGCGCCAGCAGCCGCCGGGACAACTCCTACAATGAGCAGTTCTTC. Amino acid sequence: CASSRRDNSYNEQFF.

Details on this clone: The sample holds other DNA sequences that translate to the same CDR3. As DNA, the CDR3 is TGTGCCAGCAGTTACTCGGGGGGGACTAATGAAAAACTGTTTTTT. Encoded protein: CASSYSGGTNEKLFF. V gene TRBV6-6 combines with J gene TRBJ1-4; D may be TRBD1 (5 bases). The CDR3 loop spans 15 amino acids. CDR1 is MNHNY and CDR2 is SVGAGI in the germline V gene (reference sequence). Trimming pared 0 bases from V and 2 bases from J, leaving 7 bases between.